The source of this TCR beta chain is a study of blood T cell repertoires in COVID-19 (dated by TCRdb to the early 2020s). With regard to the full study: Samples from collaborators originated in the United States, Italy and Spain and spanned both the acute and convalescent phases of COVID-19. A freely available public database, intended as a resource for researchers studying the immune response to SARS-CoV-2, is where the repertoires were released. The prospective study material was composed of cDNA or gDNA derived from T cells, B-cell-depleted T cells, or PBMCs. Where available, HLA class I and class II types were obtained from metadata supplied by the sample provider rather than from assay-based typing. The dataset comprised deeply sampled blood TCRbeta repertoires from subjects exposed to, actively infected with, or recovered from COVID-19. Sample metadata almost always included a de-identified subject ID, COVID-19 status, age in years and sex. Samples came from the ongoing ImmuneRACE study (first 160 participants) plus 1,254 subjects from 6 global collaborators. What the research found in general, with its limitations: The amount of clinical and demographic metadata varied by source and participant and was provided uncurated.

The collaborating institutions used their own protocols to collect whole blood in K2EDTA tubes. For TCRbeta analysis, collaborator samples were shipped as frozen whole blood, as isolated PBMCs, or as DNA extracted from either sample type. As for this clone: Its antigen is still unknown. No clone much larger than this one lies a single base away; base qualities are absent.

Spanning cysteine to phenylalanine, the CDR3 consists of 18 amino acids. This entry keeps only the CDR3 DNA: 54 bases, framed from base 1. CDR1 is given as SQVTM and CDR2 as ANQGSEA, both from the germline V gene. V has 4 bases trimmed and J has 0 bases trimmed; junction bases matching no gene number 17. The immunoSEQ Assay, a bias-controlled multiplex PCR, was used to amplify TCRbeta CDR3 regions from genomic DNA. Under the source paper's analysis protocol: Nucleated cell counts per sample were estimated from amplification of reference gene primers within the assay. To quantify the absolute abundance of each unique TCRbeta CDR3 rearrangement, sequence reads were collapsed and filtered. For each sample, productive Simpson clonality was calculated as the square root of Simpson's diversity index across productive rearrangements. In TCRdb, the immuneACCESS table is reduced to in-frame sequences with V and J assigned. These tables do not hold every clone; where another copy was compared, an unresolved V gene accounts for under half, and the others remain unexplained. For V, J and clone size, that table is used; D and trimming come from the DNA. The sample yields under 50,000 clones; approximately 86% were counted once. About 5% of the sample rests with the top ten.

The sequenced material came from peripheral blood. This chain joins TRBV29-1 to TRBJ2-7; 8 central nucleotides agree with TRBD2. This receptor was obtained from a man aged 40-50 years with active COVID-19. The DNA sequence reads TGCAGCGTTGGGACAGCCGGGTTTCTAGCGGGTTACTCCTACGAGCAGTACTTC. Translated, this is CSVGTAGFLAGYSYEQYF.